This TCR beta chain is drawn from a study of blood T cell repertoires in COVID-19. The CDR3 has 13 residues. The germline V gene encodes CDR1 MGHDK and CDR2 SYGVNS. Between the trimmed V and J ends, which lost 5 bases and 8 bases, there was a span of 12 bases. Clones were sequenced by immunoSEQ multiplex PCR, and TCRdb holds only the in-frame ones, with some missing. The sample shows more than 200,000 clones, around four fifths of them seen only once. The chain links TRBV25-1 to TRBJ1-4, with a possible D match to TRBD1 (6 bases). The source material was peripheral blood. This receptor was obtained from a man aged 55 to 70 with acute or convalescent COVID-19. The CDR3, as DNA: TGTGCCAGCAGTCGATCGGGACAAGAAAAACTGTTTTTT. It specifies CASSRSGQEKLFF.